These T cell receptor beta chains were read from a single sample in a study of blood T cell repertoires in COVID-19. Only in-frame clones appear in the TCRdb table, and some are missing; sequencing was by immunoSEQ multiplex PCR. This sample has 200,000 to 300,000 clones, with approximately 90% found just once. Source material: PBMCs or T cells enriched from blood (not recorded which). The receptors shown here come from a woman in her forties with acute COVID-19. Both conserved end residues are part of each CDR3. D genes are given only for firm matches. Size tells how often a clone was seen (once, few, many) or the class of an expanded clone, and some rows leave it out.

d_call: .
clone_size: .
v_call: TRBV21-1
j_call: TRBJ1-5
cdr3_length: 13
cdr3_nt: TGTGCCAGCAGCAAAGAGAGTGATCAGCCCCAGCATTTT
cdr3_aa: CASSKESDQPQHF

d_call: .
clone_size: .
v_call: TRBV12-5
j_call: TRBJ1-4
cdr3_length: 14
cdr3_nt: TGTGCTAGTGGTTCGGGACTTCGGGGAGAAAAACTGTTTTTT
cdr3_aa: CASGSGLRGEKLFF

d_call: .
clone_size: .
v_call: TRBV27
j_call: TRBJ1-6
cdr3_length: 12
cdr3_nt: TGTGCCAGCAGTTTCTCGAATTCACCCCTCCACTTT
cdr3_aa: CASSFSNSPLHF

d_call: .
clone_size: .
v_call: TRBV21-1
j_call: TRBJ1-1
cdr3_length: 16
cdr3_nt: TGTGCCAGCAGCAAAGCGGAAACCCAACGGAGCACTGAAGCTTTCTTT
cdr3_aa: CASSKAETQRSTEAFF

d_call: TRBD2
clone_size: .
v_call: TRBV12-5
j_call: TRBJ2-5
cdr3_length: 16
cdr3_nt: TGTGCTAGTGCCCGACCTTTAGCGGGAACTCAAGAGACCCAGTACTTC
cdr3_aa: CASARPLAGTQETQYF

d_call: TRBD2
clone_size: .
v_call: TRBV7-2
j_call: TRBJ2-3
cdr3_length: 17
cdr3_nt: TGTGCCAGCAGCTTACTAGCGGGGGGTTCTAGCACAGATACGCAGTATTTT
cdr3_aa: CASSLLAGGSSTDTQYF

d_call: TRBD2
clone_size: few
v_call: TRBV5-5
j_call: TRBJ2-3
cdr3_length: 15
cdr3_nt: TGTGCCAGCAGCCTAACTAGCGCCAGCACAGATACGCAGTATTTT
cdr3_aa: CASSLTSASTDTQYF

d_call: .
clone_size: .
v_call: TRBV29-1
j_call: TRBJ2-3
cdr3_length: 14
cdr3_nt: TGCAGCGTCAAACGTAGCTTCGGCACAGATACGCAGTATTTT
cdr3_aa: CSVKRSFGTDTQYF

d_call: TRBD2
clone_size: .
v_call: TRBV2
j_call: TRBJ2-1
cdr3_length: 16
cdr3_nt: TGTGCCCTTGGCCGGAGACTAGCGGGAGTCAACGATGAGCAGTTCTTC
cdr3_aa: CALGRRLAGVNDEQFF

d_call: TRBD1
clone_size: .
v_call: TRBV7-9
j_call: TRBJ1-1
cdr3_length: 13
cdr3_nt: TGTGCCAGCAGCCCCCCCGGGGACAGTGAAGCTTTCTTT
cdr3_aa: CASSPPGDSEAFF

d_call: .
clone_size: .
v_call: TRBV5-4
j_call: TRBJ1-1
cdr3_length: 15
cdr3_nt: TGTGCCAGCAGCTTGGATCCGCGAGCGAACACTGAAGCTTTCTTT
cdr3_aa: CASSLDPRANTEAFF

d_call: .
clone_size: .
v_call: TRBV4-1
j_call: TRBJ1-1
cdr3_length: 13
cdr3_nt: TGCGCCAGCAGCCCACAGGGTCTAGCTGAAGCTTTCTTT
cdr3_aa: CASSPQGLAEAFF

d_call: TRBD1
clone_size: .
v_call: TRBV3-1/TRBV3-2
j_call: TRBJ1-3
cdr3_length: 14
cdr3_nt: TGTGCCAGCAGTCGCGGGACAGAAGGAAACACCATATATTTT
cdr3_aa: CASSRGTEGNTIYF

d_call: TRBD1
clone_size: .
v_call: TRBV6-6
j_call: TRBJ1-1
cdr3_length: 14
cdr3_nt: TGTGCCAGCAACCCACCACAGGACAGGACTGAAGCTTTCTTT
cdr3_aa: CASNPPQDRTEAFF

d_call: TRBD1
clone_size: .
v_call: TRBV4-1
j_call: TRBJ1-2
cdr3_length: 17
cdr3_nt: TGCGCCAGCAGCCAAGATACGATCCGGGACAGGACCTTGGGCTACACCTTC
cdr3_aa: CASSQDTIRDRTLGYTF

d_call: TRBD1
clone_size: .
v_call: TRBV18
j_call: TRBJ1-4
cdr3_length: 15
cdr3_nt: TGTGCCAGCTCACCACCGGGGACAGAGGGGGAAAAACTGTTTTTT
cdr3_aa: CASSPPGTEGEKLFF

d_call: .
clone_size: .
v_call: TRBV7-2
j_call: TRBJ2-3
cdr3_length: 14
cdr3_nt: TGTGCCAGCAGCTTCCCGGGGGGCACAGATACGCAGTATTTT
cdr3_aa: CASSFPGGTDTQYF

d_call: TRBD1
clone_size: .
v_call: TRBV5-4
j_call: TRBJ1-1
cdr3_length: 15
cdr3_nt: TGTGCCAGCTTACAGGGGGCCAATATGGACACTGAAGCTTTCTTT
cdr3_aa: CASLQGANMDTEAFF

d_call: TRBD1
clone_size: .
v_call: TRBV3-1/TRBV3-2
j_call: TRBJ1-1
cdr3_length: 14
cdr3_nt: TGTGCCAGCAGCCCGGTGCGACAGGGGACTGAAGCTTTCTTT
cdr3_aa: CASSPVRQGTEAFF

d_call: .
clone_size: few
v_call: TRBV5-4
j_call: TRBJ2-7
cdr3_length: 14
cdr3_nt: TGTGCCAGCAGCGTCGGATCCCCTGCGGGGGAGCAGTACTTC
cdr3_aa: CASSVGSPAGEQYF

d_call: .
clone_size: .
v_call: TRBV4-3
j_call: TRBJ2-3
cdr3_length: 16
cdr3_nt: TGCGCCAGCAGCCAAGGGGCAGGGTCAAGCACAGATACGCAGTATTTT
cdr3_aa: CASSQGAGSSTDTQYF

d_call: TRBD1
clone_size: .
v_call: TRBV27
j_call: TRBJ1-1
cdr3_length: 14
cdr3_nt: TGTGCCAGCAGTTTAGCCAGGGGGACCACTGAAGCTTTCTTT
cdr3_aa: CASSLARGTTEAFF

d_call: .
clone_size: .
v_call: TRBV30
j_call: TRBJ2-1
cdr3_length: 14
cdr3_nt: TGTGCCTGGAATCTAGGGGCCGCCGGCAATGAGCAGTTCTTC
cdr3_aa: CAWNLGAAGNEQFF

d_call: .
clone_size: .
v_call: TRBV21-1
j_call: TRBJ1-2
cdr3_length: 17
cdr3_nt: TGTGCCAGCAGCCACCGGGACAGGGGTGCCCTTGGGTATGGCTACACCTTC
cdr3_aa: CASSHRDRGALGYGYTF

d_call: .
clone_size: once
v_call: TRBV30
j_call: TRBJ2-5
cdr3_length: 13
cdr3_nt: TGTGCCTGGATGATTGCAGGGGCAAAGACCCAGTACTTC
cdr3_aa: CAWMIAGAKTQYF

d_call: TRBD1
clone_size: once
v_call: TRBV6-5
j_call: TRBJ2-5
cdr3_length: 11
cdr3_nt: TGTGCCAGTAAACAGGGGGAGACCCAGTACTTC
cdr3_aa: CASKQGETQYF

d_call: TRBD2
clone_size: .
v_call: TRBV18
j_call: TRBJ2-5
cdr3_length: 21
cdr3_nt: TGTGCCAGCTCACCAACGACCGGCCCTCTAGCGGGGGCCGTGTACCAAGAGACCCAGTACTTC
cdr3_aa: CASSPTTGPLAGAVYQETQYF

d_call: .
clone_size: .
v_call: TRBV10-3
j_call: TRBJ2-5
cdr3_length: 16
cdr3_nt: TGTGCCATCAGTGGGGGAGCAGGGGCAGTTAGAGAGACCCAGTACTTC
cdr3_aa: CAISGGAGAVRETQYF

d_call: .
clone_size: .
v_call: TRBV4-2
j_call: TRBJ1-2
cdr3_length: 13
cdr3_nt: TGTGCCAGCAGCCAAGAAACGGTTTATGGCTACACCTTC
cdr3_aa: CASSQETVYGYTF

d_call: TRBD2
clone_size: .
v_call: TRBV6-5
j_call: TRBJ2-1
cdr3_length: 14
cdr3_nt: TGTGCCAGCAGACTAGCGGGGGTAGTCAATGAGCAGTTCTTC
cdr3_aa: CASRLAGVVNEQFF

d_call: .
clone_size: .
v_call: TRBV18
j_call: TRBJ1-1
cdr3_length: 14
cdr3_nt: TGTGCCAGCTCACCGGGGGTGGAGGGCACTGAAGCTTTCTTT
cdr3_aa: CASSPGVEGTEAFF

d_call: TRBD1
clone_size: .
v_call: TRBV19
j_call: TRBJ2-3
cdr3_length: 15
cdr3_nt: TGTGCCAGTAGTAGGGGGACAGGGTTGGCAGATACGCAGTATTTT
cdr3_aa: CASSRGTGLADTQYF

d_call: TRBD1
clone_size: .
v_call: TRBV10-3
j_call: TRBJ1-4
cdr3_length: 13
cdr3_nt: TGTGCCATCAGTGAGCGGACAGGTGAAAAACTGTTTTTT
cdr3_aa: CAISERTGEKLFF

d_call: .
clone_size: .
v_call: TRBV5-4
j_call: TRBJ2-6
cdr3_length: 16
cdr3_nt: TGTGCCAGCAGCTCCTATGGGAGCGACGGGGCCAACGTCCTGACTTTC
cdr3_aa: CASSSYGSDGANVLTF

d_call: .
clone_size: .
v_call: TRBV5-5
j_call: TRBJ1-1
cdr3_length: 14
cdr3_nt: TGTGCCAGCAGCTTGGATGGGGGCCGGCCTGAAGCTTTCTTT
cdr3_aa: CASSLDGGRPEAFF

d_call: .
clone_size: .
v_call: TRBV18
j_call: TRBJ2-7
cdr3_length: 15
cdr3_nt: TGTGCCAGCTCACCACGGGCGGGGAGCTCCTACGAGCAGTACTTC
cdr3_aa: CASSPRAGSSYEQYF

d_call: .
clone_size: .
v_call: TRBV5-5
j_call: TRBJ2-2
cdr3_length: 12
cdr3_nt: TGTGCCAGCAGCTACGGCACCGGGGAGCTGTTTTTT
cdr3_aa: CASSYGTGELFF

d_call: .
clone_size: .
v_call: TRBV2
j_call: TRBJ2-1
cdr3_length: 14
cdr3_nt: TGTGCCAGCAGTGAAAGGGGGGGATACAATGAGCAGTTCTTC
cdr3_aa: CASSERGGYNEQFF

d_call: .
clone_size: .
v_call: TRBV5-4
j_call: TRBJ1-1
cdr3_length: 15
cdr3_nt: TGTGCCAGCAGCTCCCCAGTCAGGGCAAACACTGAAGCTTTCTTT
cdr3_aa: CASSSPVRANTEAFF

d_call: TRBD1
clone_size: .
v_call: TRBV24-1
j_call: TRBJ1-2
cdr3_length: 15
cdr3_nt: TGTGCCACCAGTGAGGGGACAGGTAAGGAGTATGGCTACACCTTC
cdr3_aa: CATSEGTGKEYGYTF

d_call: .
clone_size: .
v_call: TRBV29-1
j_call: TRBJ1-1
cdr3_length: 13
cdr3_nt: TGCAGCGTTGTGGACACCGTTCACACTGAAGCTTTCTTT
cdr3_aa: CSVVDTVHTEAFF

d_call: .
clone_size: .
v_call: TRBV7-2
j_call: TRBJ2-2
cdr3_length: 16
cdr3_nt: TGTGCCAGCAGCTTACTTAGGGGCGCGGCGACCGGGGAGCTGTTTTTT
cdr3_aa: CASSLLRGAATGELFF

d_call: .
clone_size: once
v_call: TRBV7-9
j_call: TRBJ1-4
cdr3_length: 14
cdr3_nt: TGTGCCAGCAGCGGACAGTCGAGGAATGAAAAACTGTTTTTT
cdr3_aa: CASSGQSRNEKLFF

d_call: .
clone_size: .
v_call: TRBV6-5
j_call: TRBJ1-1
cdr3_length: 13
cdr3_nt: TGTGCCAGCAGTTACCTACCAGGCACTGAAGCTTTCTTT
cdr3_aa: CASSYLPGTEAFF

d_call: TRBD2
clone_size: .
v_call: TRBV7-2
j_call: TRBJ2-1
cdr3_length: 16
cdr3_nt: TGTGCCAGCAGCAACCGACTAGGAGCGGGGGGCAGTGAGCAGTTCTTC
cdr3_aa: CASSNRLGAGGSEQFF

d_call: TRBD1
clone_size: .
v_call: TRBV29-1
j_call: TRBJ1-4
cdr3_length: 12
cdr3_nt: TGCAGCGTCACCACAGGGGGCGAAAAACTGTTTTTT
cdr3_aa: CSVTTGGEKLFF